This T cell receptor beta chain was captured by sequencing in a study of monozygotic twins with inflammatory bowel disease. Study-wide findings and caveats: No repertoire similarity difference was seen between concordant and discordant twins; power was possibly limited.

Each UMI harboured a 6-nucleotide sample barcode and was appended via template switching. TCRdb re-called the 5' RACE reads and catalogs CDR3 proteins one per entry, DNA excluded. The table gives approximately 420,000 distinct CDR3 sequences; the top ten clones make up around 2.5% of it. As regards this clonotype: Its target is unknown.

Germline V gives CDR1 SGHKS, CDR2 YYEKEE (reference sequence). CDR3 length: 11 residues. Blood was collected, roughly 2.7 ml per donor. The sequenced sample consisted of blood. The TCR originated in a human donor with ulcerative colitis or Crohn's disease, or a healthy co-twin of an affected twin (not recorded which). V and J are TRBV5-5 and TRBJ2-1. The CDR3: CASSLALRQFF. Full variable domain (rest looked up from reference TRBV5-5 and TRBJ2-1): DAGVTQSPTHLIKTRGQQVTLRCSPISGHKSVSWYQQVLGQGPQFIFQYYEKEERGRGNFPDRFSARQFPNYSSELNVNALLLGDSALYLCASSLALRQFFGPGTRLTVL.